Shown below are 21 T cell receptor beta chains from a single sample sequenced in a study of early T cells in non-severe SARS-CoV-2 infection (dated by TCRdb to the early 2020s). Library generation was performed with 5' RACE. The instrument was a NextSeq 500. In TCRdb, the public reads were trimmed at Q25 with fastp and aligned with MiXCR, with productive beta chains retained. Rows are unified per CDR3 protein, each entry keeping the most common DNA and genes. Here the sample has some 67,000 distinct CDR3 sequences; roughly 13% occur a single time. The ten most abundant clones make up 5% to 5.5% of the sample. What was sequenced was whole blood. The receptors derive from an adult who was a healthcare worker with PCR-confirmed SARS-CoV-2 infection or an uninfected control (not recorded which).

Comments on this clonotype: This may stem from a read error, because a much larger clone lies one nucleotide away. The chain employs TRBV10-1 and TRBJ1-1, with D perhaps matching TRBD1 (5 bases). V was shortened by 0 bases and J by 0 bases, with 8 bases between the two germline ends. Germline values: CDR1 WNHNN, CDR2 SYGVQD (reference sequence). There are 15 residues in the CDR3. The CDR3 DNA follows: TGCGCCAGCAGTGAGTCGAGGGGTATGAACACTGAAGCTTTCTTT. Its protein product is CASSESRGMNTEAFF.

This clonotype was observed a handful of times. CDR3 sequence (DNA): TGTGCCAGCAGTGGTTTGGACAATCAGCCCCAGCATTTT. As protein: CASSGLDNQPQHF. The chain recombines TRBV25-1 with TRBJ1-5, with no clear D. In germline, CDR1 is MGHDK, CDR2 SYGVNS. V lost 4 bases and J lost 3, with 7 bases in between. The CDR3 extends over 13 amino acids.

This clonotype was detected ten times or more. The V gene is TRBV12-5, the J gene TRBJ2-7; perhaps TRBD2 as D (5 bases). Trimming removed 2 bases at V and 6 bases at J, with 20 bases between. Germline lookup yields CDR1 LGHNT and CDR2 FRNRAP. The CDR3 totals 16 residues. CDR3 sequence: CASGLLKTAAPLEQYF. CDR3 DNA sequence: TGTGCTAGTGGTTTGCTCAAAACAGCGGCCCCACTCGAGCAGTACTTC. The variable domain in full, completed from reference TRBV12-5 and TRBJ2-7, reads DARVTQTPRHKVTEMGQEVTMRCQPILGHNTVFWYRQTMMQGLELLAYFRNRAPLDDSGMPKDRFSAEMPDATLATLKIQPSEPRDSAVYFCASGLLKTAAPLEQYFGPGTRLTVT.

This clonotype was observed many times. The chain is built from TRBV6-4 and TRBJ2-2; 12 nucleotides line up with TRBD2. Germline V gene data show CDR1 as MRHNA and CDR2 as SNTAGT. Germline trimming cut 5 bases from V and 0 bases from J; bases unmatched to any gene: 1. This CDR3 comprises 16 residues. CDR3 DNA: TGTGCCAGCAGTAGGACTAGCGGGGCGAACACCGGGGAGCTGTTTTTT. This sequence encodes CASSRTSGANTGELFF.

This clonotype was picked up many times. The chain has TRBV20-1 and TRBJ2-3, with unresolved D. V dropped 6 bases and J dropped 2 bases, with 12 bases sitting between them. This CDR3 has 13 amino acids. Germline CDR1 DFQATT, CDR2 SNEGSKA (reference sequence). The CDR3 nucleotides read TGCAGTGCCCCAAAGGCAACCACAGATACGCAGTATTTT. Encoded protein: CSAPKATTDTQYF.

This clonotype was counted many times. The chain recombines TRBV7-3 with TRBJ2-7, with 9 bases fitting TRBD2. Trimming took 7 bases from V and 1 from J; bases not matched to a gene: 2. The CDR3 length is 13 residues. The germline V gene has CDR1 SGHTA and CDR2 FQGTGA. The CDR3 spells CASMTSGSYEQYF. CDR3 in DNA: TGTGCCAGCATGACTAGCGGATCCTACGAGCAGTACTTC.

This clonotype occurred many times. This chain's CDR3 is CISGDEQFF. The CDR3 bases are TGTATATCGGGAGACGAGCAGTTCTTC. The V gene is TRBV12-5, the J gene TRBJ2-1; the D gene is possibly TRBD2 (6 bases). Per the germline V gene, CDR1 is LGHNT and CDR2 is FRNRAP. This CDR3 has 9 residues.

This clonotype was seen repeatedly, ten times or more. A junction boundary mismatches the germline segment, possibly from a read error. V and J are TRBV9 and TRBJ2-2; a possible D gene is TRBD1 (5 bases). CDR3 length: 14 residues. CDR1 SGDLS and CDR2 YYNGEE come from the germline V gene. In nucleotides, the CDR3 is TGTGCCAGCACCACAGGTGCGAACGCCGGGGAGCTGTTTTTT. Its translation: CASTTGANAGELFF. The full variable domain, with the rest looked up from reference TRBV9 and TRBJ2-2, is DSGVTQTPKHLITATGQRVTLRCSPRSGDLSVYWYQQSLDQGLQFLIQYYNGEERAKGNILERFSAQQFPDLHSELNLSSLELGDSALYFCASTTGANAGELFFGEGSRLTVL.

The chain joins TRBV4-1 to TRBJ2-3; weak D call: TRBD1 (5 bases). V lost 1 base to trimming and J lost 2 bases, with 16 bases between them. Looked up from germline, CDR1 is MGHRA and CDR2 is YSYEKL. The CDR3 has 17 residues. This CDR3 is CASSQGRLGPLTDTQYF. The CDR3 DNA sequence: TGCGCCAGCAGCCAAGGAAGATTGGGGCCTCTCACAGATACGCAGTATTTT.

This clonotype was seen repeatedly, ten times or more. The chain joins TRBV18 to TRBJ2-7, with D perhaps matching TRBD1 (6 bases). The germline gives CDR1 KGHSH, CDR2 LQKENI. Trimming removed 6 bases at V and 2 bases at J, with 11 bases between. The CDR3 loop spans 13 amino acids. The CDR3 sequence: CASSRDTTYEQYF. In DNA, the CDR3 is TGTGCCAGCTCCCGGGACACGACCTACGAGCAGTACTTC.

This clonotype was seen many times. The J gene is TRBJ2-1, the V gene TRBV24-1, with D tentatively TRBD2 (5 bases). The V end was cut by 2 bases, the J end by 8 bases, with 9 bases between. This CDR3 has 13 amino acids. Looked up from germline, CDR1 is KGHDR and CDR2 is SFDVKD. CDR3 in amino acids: CATSDSGVDEQFF. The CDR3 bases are TGTGCCACCAGTGATTCCGGGGTTGATGAGCAGTTCTTC.

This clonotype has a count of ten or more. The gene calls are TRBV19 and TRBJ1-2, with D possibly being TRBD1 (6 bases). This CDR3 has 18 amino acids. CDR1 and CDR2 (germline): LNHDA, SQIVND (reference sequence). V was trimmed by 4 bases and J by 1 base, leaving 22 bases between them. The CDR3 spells CASSSRLRGASFNYGYTF. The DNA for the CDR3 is TGTGCCAGTAGTAGCCGCTTGCGGGGGGCCTCCTTTAACTATGGCTACACCTTC.

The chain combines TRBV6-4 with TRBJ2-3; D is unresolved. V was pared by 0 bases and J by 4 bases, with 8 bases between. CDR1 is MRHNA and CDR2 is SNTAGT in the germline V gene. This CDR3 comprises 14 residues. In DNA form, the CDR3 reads TGTGCCAGCAGTGACTCGGAAGTTTCAGATACGCAGTATTTT. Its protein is CASSDSEVSDTQYF.

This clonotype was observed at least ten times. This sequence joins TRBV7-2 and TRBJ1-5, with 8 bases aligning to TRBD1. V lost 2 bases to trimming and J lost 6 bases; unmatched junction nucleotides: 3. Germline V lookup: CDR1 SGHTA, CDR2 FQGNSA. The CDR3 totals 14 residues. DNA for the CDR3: TGTGCCAGCAGCTTACGACAGGGGAGTCAGCCCCAGCATTTT. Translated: CASSLRQGSQPQHF.

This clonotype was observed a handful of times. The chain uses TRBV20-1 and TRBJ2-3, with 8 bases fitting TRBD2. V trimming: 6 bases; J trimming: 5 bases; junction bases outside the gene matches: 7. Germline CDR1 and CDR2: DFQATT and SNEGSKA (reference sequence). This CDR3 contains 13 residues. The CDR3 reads CSASTSVGDTQYF. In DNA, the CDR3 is TGCAGTGCCTCGACTAGCGTGGGAGATACGCAGTATTTT.

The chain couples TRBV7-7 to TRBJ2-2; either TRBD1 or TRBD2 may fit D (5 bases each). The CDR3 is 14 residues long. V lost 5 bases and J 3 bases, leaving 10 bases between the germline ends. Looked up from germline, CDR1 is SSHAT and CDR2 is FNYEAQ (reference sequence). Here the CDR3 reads CASSQGPHTGELFF. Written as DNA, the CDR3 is TGTGCCAGCAGCCAGGGACCACACACCGGGGAGCTGTTTTTT.

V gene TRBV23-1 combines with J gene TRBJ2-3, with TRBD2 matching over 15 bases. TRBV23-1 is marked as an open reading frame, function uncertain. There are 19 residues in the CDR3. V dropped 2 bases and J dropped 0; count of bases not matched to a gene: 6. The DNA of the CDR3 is TGCGCCAGCAGTCAAAGGACTAGCGGGGGGGATCCCAGCACAGATACGCAGTATTTT. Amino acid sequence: CASSQRTSGGDPSTDTQYF.

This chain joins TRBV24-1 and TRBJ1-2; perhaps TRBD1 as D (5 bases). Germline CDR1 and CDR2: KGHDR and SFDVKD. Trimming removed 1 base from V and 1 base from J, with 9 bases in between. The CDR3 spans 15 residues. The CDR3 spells CATSDFKGDNYGYTF. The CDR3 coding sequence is TGTGCCACCAGTGATTTCAAAGGGGATAACTATGGCTACACCTTC.

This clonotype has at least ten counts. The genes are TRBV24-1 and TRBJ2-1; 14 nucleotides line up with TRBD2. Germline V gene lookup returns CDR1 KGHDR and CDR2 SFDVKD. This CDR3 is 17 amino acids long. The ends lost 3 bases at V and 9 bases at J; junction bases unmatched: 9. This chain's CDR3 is CATSDPTSGRVRGEQFF. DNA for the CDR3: TGTGCCACCAGTGATCCGACTAGCGGGAGGGTCCGGGGTGAGCAGTTCTTC.

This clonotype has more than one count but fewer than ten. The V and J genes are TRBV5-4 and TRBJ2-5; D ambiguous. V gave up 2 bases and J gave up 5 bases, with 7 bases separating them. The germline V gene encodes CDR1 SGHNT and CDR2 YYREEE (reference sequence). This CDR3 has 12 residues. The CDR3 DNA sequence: TGTGCCAGCAGCTTAAACGGGGAGACCCAGTACTTC. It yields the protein CASSLNGETQYF.

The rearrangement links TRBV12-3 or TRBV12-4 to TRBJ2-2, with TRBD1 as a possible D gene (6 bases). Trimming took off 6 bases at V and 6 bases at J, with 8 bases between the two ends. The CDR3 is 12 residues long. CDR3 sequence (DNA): TGTGCCAGCAGCTCAGGGGCCGGGGAGCTGTTTTTT. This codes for CASSSGAGELFF.